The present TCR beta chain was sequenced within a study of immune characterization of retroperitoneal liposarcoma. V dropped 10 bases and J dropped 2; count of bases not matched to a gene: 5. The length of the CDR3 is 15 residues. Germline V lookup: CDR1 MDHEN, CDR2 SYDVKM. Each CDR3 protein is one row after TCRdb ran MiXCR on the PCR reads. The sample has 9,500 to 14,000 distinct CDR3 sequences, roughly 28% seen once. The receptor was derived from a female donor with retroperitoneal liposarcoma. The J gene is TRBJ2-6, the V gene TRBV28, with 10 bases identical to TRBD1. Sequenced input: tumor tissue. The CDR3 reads CATRQGATGANVLTF. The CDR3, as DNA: TGTGCCACCCGACAGGGGGCCACTGGGGCCAACGTCCTGACTTTC. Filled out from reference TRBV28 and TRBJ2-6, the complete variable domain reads DVKVTQSSRYLVKRTGEKVFLECVQDMDHENMFWYRQDPGLGLRLIYFSYDVKMKEKGDIPEGYSVSREKKERFSLILESASTNQTSMYLCATRQGATGANVLTFGAGSRLTVL.